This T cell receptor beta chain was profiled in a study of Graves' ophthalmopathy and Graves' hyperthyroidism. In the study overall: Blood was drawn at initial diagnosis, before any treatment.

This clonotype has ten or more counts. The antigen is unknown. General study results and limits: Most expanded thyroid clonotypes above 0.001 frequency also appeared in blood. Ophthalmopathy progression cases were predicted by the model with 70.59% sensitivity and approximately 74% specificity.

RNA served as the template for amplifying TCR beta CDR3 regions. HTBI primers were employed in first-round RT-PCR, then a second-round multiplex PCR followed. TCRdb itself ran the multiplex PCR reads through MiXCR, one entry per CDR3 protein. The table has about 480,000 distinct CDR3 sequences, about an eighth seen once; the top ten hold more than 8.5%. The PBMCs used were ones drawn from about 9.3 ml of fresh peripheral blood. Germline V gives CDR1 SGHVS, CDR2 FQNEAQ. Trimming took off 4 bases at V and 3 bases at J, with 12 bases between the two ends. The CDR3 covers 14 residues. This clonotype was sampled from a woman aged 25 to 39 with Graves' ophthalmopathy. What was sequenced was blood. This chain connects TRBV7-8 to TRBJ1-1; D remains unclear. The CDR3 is CASSYGPEDTEAFF. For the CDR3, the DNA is TGTGCCAGCAGCTACGGACCGGAGGACACTGAAGCTTTCTTT. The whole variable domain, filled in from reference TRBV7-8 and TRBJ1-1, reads GAGVSQSPRYKVAKRGQDVALRCDPISGHVSLFWYQQALGQGPEFLTYFQNEAQLDKSGLPSDRFFAERPEGSVSTLKIQRTQQEDSAVYLCASSYGPEDTEAFFGQGTRLTVV.